One sample yielded the 19 T cell receptor beta chains listed below, sequenced in a study of blood T cell repertoires in COVID-19. Sequencing used immunoSEQ multiplex PCR; TCRdb keeps in-frame clones, though not all of them. The data contain around 300,000 clones, 88% of them singletons. Sample: PBMCs or T cells enriched from blood (not recorded which). These receptors originate from a young man who had recovered from COVID-19.

V usage is TRBV18 and J usage is TRBJ2-7; D call uncertain. The CDR3 has 13 amino acids. Trimming left V 3 bases short and J 0 bases short, with 6 bases between. Germline V gene sequence: CDR1 KGHSH, CDR2 LQKENI. The CDR3 DNA follows: TGTGCCAGCTCACCGACACTCTCCTACGAGCAGTACTTC. The encoded protein is CASSPTLSYEQYF.

The chain joins TRBV7-9 to TRBJ2-7, with a weak D call TRBD1 (5 bases). Germline loops: CDR1 SEHNR, CDR2 FQNEAQ (reference sequence). The CDR3 length is 16 residues. The ends were cut back, 0 bases at V and 0 bases at J, with 12 bases in the middle. This CDR3 reads CASSLAGWTNSYEQYF. The DNA for the CDR3 is TGTGCCAGCAGCTTAGCGGGGTGGACAAACTCCTACGAGCAGTACTTC. The full variable domain, in which reference TRBV7-9 and TRBJ2-7 provide the parts outside the CDR3, is DTGVSQNPRHKITKRGQNVTFRCDPISEHNRLYWYRQTLGQGPEFLTYFQNEAQLEKSRLLSDRFSAERPKGSFSTLEIQRTEQGDSAMYLCASSLAGWTNSYEQYFGPGTRLTVT.

This chain links TRBV5-1 with TRBJ1-2; 9 bases line up with TRBD1. Per the germline V gene, CDR1 is SGHRS and CDR2 is YFSETQ. Trimming cost V 4 bases and J 8 bases; bases outside gene matches: 9. The CDR3 runs to 14 residues. CDR3 in DNA: TGCGCCAGCAGCCCCGACAGGGGGGTCCGGGGCTACACCTTC. Translated: CASSPDRGVRGYTF.

This clone came up a few times. V usage is TRBV5-1 and J usage is TRBJ2-2; 13 bases agree with TRBD2. The CDR3 sequence is 15 residues long. The ends lost 4 bases at V and 6 bases at J; junction bases unmatched: 3. Germline lookup yields CDR1 SGHRS and CDR2 YFSETQ. The CDR3 DNA reads as TGCGCCAGCAGCGCGGGACTAGCGGGGCCCGGGGAGCTGTTTTTT. Translating gives CASSAGLAGPGELFF. Based on the CDR3 plus reference TRBV5-1 and TRBJ2-2, the full variable domain is KAGVTQTPRYLIKTRGQQVTLSCSPISGHRSVSWYQQTPGQGLQFLFEYFSETQRNKGNFPGRFSGRQFSNSRSEMNVSTLELGDSALYLCASSAGLAGPGELFFGEGSRLTVL.

This sequence joins TRBV7-9 and TRBJ1-2, with D perhaps TRBD1 (5 bases). There are 14 residues in the CDR3. V shed 1 base and J shed 8 bases, with 14 bases lying between them. CDR1 and CDR2 (germline): SEHNR, FQNEAQ (reference sequence). The CDR3 here is CASSLGQSLGGYTF. In DNA, the CDR3 is TGTGCCAGCAGCTTAGGACAGTCTCTCGGGGGCTACACCTTC. The whole variable domain, remainder taken from reference TRBV7-9 and TRBJ1-2, is DTGVSQNPRHKITKRGQNVTFRCDPISEHNRLYWYRQTLGQGPEFLTYFQNEAQLEKSRLLSDRFSAERPKGSFSTLEIQRTEQGDSAMYLCASSLGQSLGGYTFGSGTRLTVV.

CDR3: CASSRSGTGPYEQYF. CDR3 sequence (DNA): TGCGCCAGCAGCCGCTCCGGGACAGGGCCCTACGAGCAGTACTTC. This chain links TRBV5-1 with TRBJ2-7; 9 bases are a match to TRBD1. The germline gives CDR1 SGHRS, CDR2 YFSETQ. Trimming removed 4 bases from V and 2 bases from J; junction bases left unmatched: 7. This CDR3 spans 15 amino acids.

V is TRBV2 and J is TRBJ1-5, with D maybe TRBD1 (5 bases). Trimming removed 5 bases at V and 0 bases at J, with 14 bases between. The length of the CDR3 is 16 residues. Germline CDR1 SNHLY, CDR2 FYNNEI. CDR3 loop: CASSTWGGDSNQPQHF. As DNA, the CDR3 is TGTGCCAGCAGTACCTGGGGGGGGGATAGCAATCAGCCCCAGCATTTT.

The genes are TRBV6-5 and TRBJ1-2; D gene unclear. In germline, CDR1 is MNHEY, CDR2 SVGAGI. The CDR3 covers 15 residues. Trimming left V 1 base short and J 3 bases short, with 12 bases between. In DNA, the CDR3 is TGTGCCAGCAGTTACTTCGCATCCGAGGACTATGGCTACACCTTC. Encoded protein: CASSYFASEDYGYTF.

This rearrangement joins TRBV5-8 to TRBJ2-7; possible D gene TRBD2, 6 bases. Per germline, CDR1 SGHTS and CDR2 YDEGEE. The CDR3 has 14 amino acids. Trimming took off 0 bases at V and 4 bases at J, with 11 bases between the two ends. The CDR3 protein is CASSLALGTYEQYF. As DNA, the CDR3 is TGTGCCAGCAGCTTGGCCTTAGGGACTTACGAGCAGTACTTC.

In the case of this clone: At the DNA level, this CDR3 is encoded by other sequences in the same sample as well. The chain employs TRBV9 and TRBJ2-7; 7 positions agree with TRBD2. V was pared by 0 bases and J by 3 bases, with 6 bases of the junction left unmatched. Germline V gene lookup returns CDR1 SGDLS and CDR2 YYNGEE. The CDR3 sequence is 15 residues long. The CDR3 is CASSVGASGGYEQYF. In nucleotides, the CDR3 is TGTGCCAGCAGCGTAGGGGCTAGCGGAGGCTACGAGCAGTACTTC. Variable domain in full (rest from reference TRBV9 and TRBJ2-7): DSGVTQTPKHLITATGQRVTLRCSPRSGDLSVYWYQQSLDQGLQFLIQYYNGEERAKGNILERFSAQQFPDLHSELNLSSLELGDSALYFCASSVGASGGYEQYFGPGTRLTVT.

V gene TRBV28 combines with J gene TRBJ1-3, with D maybe TRBD1 (6 bases). The ends were cut back, 3 bases at V and 0 bases at J, with 9 bases in the middle. The CDR3 is made up of 15 amino acids. CDR1 MDHEN and CDR2 SYDVKM come from the germline V gene. The CDR3 nucleotides read TGTGCCAGCAGTTTGACGGGACACTCTGGAAACACCATATATTTT. This gives the protein CASSLTGHSGNTIYF.

CDR3 sequence: CASSVGQGVNSPLHF. DNA of the CDR3: TGCGCCAGCAGTGTTGGACAGGGGGTTAATTCACCCCTCCACTTT. The V and J genes are TRBV10-1 and TRBJ1-6; 10 positions agree with TRBD1. V trimming: 4 bases; J trimming: 6 bases; junction bases outside the gene matches: 3. Germline V gene sequence: CDR1 WNHNN, CDR2 SYGVQD (reference sequence). The CDR3 loop spans 15 amino acids.

V gene TRBV2 combines with J gene TRBJ2-3; D not certain. V was shortened by 6 bases and J by 6 bases, with 16 bases between the two germline ends. The CDR3 has 14 amino acids. Germline CDR1 SNHLY, CDR2 FYNNEI. The CDR3 DNA sequence: TGTGCCAGCAGGACTTCAAATAGGCGCGATACGCAGTATTTT. Its protein is CASRTSNRRDTQYF.

The chain couples TRBV27 to TRBJ2-7, with 12 bases matching TRBD2. This CDR3 has 15 residues. The ends lost 4 bases at V and 3 bases at J; junction bases unmatched: 4. Germline CDR1 is MNHEY and CDR2 is SMNVEV (reference sequence). The CDR3, as DNA: TGTGCCAGCAGTTCGGGGACTAGCGGGTTCTACGAGCAGTACTTC. It is translated as CASSSGTSGFYEQYF.

The CDR3 sequence: CASSQGELAGGRNEQFF. In nucleotides, the CDR3 is TGTGCCAGCAGCCAAGGGGAACTAGCGGGGGGGCGGAATGAGCAGTTCTTC. This chain links TRBV3-1 (or the pseudogene TRBV3-2) with TRBJ2-1; 13 nucleotides line up with TRBD2. Per the germline V gene, CDR1 is LGHDT and CDR2 is YNNKEL (reference sequence). The trim removed 1 base at V and 7 bases at J, leaving 7 bases unmatched. The CDR3 has 17 residues.

The chain combines TRBV4-1 with TRBJ1-2, with 7 bases aligning to TRBD1. The CDR3 runs 16 residues. Germline loops: CDR1 MGHRA, CDR2 YSYEKL. The junction had 12 bases not matched to a gene; V was cut back by 0 bases and J by 8 bases. The CDR3 loop reads CASSQDGTARRTGYTF. CDR3 nucleotide sequence: TGCGCCAGCAGCCAAGATGGGACAGCCCGAAGAACAGGCTACACCTTC.

The chain carries TRBV5-1 and TRBJ2-7, with 11 nucleotides matching TRBD2. The CDR3 extends over 14 amino acids. CDR1 and CDR2 (germline): SGHRS, YFSETQ. The V and J ends lost 0 bases and 6 bases, in that order; junction bases with no gene match: 2. The CDR3 sequence: CASSLASGGTEQYF. Written as DNA, the CDR3 is TGCGCCAGCAGCTTGGCTAGCGGGGGGACCGAGCAGTACTTC. Combining the CDR3 with reference TRBV5-1 and TRBJ2-7 gives the whole variable domain KAGVTQTPRYLIKTRGQQVTLSCSPISGHRSVSWYQQTPGQGLQFLFEYFSETQRNKGNFPGRFSGRQFSNSRSEMNVSTLELGDSALYLCASSLASGGTEQYFGPGTRLTVT.

This chain links TRBV28 with TRBJ1-6; possible D gene TRBD1, 5 bases. The CDR3 runs to 18 residues. Germline CDR1 is MDHEN and CDR2 is SYDVKM. With 3 bases removed from V and 0 bases from J, the gap between germline ends came to 15 bases. The CDR3 protein is CASSFPVGGSSYNSPLHF. Written as DNA, the CDR3 is TGTGCCAGCAGTTTCCCCGTGGGGGGGAGCTCCTATAATTCACCCCTCCACTTT.

This clone was seen a single time. The chain employs TRBV2 and TRBJ2-1; D is ambiguous. The CDR3 runs to 14 residues. Germline-derived CDR1 and CDR2 are SNHLY and FYNNEI. Deletions cut 7 bases from V and 0 bases from J, with 10 bases between. As DNA, the CDR3 is TGTGCCAGCACCCTTACGAGCTCCTACAATGAGCAGTTCTTC. Protein product: CASTLTSSYNEQFF.